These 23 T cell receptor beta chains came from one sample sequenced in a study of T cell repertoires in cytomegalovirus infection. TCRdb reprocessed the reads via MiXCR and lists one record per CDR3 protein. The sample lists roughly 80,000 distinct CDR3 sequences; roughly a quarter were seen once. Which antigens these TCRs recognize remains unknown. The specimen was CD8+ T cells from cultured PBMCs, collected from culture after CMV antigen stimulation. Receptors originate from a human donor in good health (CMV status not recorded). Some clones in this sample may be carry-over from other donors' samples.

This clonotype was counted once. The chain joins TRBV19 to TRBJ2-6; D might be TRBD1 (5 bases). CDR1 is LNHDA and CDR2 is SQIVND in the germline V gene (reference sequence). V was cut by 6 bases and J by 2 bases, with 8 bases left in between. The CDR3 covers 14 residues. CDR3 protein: CASSPDTGANVLTF. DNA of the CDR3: TGTGCCAGTAGCCCGGACACTGGGGCCAACGTCCTGACTTTC.

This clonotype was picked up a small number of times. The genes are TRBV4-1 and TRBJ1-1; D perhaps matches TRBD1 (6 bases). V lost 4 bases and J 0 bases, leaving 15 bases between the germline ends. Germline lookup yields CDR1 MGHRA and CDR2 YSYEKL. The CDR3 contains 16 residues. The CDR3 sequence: CASSLETGLVNTEAFF. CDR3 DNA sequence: TGCGCCAGCAGCCTAGAAACAGGGTTGGTGAACACTGAAGCTTTCTTT.

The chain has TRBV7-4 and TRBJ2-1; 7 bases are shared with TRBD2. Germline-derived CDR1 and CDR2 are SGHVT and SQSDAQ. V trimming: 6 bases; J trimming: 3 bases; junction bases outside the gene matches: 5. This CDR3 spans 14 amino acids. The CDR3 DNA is TGTGCCAGCAGTACCGGGGGGAACTACAATGAGCAGTTCTTC. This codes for CASSTGGNYNEQFF.

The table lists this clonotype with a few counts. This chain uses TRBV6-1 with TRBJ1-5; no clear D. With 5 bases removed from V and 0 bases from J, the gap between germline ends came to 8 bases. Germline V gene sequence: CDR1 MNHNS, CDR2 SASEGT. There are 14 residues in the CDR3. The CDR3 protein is CASSSVYSNQPQHF. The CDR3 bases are TGTGCCAGCAGTTCAGTATATAGCAATCAGCCCCAGCATTTT.

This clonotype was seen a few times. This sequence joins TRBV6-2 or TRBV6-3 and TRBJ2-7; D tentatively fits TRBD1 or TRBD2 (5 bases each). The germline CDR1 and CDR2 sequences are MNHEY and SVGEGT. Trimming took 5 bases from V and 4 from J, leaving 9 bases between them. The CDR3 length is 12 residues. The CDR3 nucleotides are TGTGCCAGCAGTGAGGGGCAATACGAGCAGTACTTC. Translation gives CASSEGQYEQYF.

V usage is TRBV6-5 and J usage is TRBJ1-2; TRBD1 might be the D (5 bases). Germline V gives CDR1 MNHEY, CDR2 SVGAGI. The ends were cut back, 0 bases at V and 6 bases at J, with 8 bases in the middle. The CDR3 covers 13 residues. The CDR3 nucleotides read TGTGCCAGCAGTTACTCAGACAGAAATGGCTACACCTTC. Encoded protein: CASSYSDRNGYTF.

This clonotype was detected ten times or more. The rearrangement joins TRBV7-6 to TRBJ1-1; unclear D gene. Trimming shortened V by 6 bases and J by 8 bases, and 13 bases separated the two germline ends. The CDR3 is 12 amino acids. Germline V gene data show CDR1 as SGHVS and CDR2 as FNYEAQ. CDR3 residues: CASSRPPGEAFF. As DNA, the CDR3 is TGTGCCAGCAGTCGTCCCCCGGGGGAAGCTTTCTTT.

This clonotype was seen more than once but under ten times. In DNA form, the CDR3 reads TGTGCCAGCAGCTTAGACCAGTACCAAGAGACCCAGTACTTC. This encodes CASSLDQYQETQYF. The chain recombines TRBV7-7 with TRBJ2-5; D not resolved. The CDR3 is 14 amino acids. Germline-derived CDR1 and CDR2 are SSHAT and FNYEAQ (reference sequence). Trimming shortened V by 1 base and J by 0 bases, and 6 bases separated the two germline ends. Looking up the rest from reference TRBV7-7 and TRBJ2-5 gives the full variable domain: GAGVSQSPRYKVTKRGQDVTLRCDPISSHATLYWYQQALGQGPEFLTYFNYEAQPDKSGLPSDRFSAERPEGSISTLTIQRTEQRDSAMYRCASSLDQYQETQYFGPGTRLLVL.

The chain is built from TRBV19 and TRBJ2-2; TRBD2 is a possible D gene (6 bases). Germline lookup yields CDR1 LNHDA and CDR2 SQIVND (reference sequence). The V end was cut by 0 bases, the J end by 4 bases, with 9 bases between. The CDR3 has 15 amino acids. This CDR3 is CASSIDGSGTGELFF. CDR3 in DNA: TGTGCCAGTAGTATAGACGGGAGTGGCACCGGGGAGCTGTTTTTT. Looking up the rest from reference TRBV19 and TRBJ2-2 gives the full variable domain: DGGITQSPKYLFRKEGQNVTLSCEQNLNHDAMYWYRQDPGQGLRLIYYSQIVNDFQKGDIAEGYSVSREKKESFPLTVTSAQKNPTAFYLCASSIDGSGTGELFFGEGSRLTVL.

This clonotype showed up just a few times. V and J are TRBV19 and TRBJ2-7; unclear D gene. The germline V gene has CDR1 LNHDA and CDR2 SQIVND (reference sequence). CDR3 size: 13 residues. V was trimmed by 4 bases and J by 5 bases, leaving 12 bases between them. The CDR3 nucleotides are TGTGCCAGTAGTAATGTCCTTAGCAACGAGCAGTACTTC. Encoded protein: CASSNVLSNEQYF.

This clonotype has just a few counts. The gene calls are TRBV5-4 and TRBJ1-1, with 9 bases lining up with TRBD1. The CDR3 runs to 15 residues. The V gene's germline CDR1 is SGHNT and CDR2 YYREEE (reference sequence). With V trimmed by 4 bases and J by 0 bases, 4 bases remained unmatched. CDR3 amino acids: CASSGWTGVNTEAFF. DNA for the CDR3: TGTGCCAGCAGCGGCTGGACAGGGGTGAACACTGAAGCTTTCTTT.

The CDR3 protein is CASSSYAGQETQYF. CDR3 coding DNA: TGTGCCAGCAGTTCGTATGCAGGCCAAGAGACCCAGTACTTC. This chain uses TRBV28 with TRBJ2-5; D unclear. The germline V gene has CDR1 MDHEN and CDR2 SYDVKM. The CDR3 runs 14 residues. Deletions cut 4 bases from V and 1 base from J, with 10 bases between.

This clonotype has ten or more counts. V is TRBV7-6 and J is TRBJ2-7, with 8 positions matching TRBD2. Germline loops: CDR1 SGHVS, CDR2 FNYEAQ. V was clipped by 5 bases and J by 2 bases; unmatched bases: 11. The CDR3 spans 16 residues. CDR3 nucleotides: TGTGCCAGCAGCGGCCGGCCGGGAGGGGCGACCTACGAGCAGTACTTC. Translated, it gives CASSGRPGGATYEQYF.

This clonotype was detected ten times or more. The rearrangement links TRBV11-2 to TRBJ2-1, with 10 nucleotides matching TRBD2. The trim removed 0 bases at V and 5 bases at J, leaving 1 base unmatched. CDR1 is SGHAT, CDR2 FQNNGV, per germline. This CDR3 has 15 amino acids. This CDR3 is CASSLETSGNNEQFF. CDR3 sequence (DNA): TGTGCCAGCAGCTTAGAAACTAGCGGGAACAATGAGCAGTTCTTC. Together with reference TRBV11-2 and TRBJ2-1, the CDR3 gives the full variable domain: EAGVAQSPRYKIIEKRQSVAFWCNPISGHATLYWYQQILGQGPKLLIQFQNNGVVDDSQLPKDRFSAERLKGVDSTLKIQPAKLEDSAVYLCASSLETSGNNEQFFGPGTRLTVL.

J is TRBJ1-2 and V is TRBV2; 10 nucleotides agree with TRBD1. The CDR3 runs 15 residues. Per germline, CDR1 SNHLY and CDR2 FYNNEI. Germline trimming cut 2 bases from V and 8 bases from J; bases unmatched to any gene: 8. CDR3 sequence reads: CASSEIPGQGGGYTF. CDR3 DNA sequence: TGTGCCAGCAGTGAAATTCCCGGACAGGGGGGAGGCTACACCTTC.

The CDR3 spells CASSWGTSGISQGEQYF. CDR3 DNA sequence: TGCGCCAGCAGCTGGGGGACTAGCGGGATTAGCCAGGGCGAGCAGTACTTC. V gene TRBV5-1 combines with J gene TRBJ2-7; 13 nucleotides match TRBD2. This CDR3 comprises 17 residues. Losses at the gene ends were 3 bases for V and 6 bases for J; bases not matched to a gene: 12. Germline values: CDR1 SGHRS, CDR2 YFSETQ.

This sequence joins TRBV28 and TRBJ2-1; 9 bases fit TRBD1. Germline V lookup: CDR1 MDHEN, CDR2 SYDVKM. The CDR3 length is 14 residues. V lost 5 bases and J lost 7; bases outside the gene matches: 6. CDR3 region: CASSRHRGRNEQFF. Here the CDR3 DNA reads TGTGCCAGCAGTCGGCACAGGGGGCGGAATGAGCAGTTCTTC. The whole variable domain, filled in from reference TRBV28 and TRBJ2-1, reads DVKVTQSSRYLVKRTGEKVFLECVQDMDHENMFWYRQDPGLGLRLIYFSYDVKMKEKGDIPEGYSVSREKKERFSLILESASTNQTSMYLCASSRHRGRNEQFFGPGTRLTVL.

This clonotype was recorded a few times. The CDR3 DNA reads TGTGCCAGCAGGGTGGCGGGGAGAATCCAAGAGACCCAGTACTTC. Translating it yields CASRVAGRIQETQYF. This chain links TRBV12-3 or TRBV12-4 with TRBJ2-5; the D gene is possibly TRBD2 (6 bases). The CDR3 is 15 residues long. The V and J ends lost 6 bases and 1 base respectively, with 15 bases between them.

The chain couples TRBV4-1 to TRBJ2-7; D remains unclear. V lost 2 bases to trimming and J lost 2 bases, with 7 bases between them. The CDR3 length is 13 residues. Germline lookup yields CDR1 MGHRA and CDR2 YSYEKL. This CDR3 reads CASSQLEPYEQYF. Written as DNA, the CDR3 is TGCGCCAGCAGCCAACTAGAGCCCTACGAGCAGTACTTC.

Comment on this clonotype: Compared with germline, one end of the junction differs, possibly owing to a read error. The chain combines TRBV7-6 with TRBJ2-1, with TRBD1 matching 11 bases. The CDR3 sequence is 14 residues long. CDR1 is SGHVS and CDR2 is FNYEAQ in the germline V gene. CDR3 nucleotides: TGTGCTAGCAGCTTGGGACAGGGGGGGGCAGAGCAGTTCTTC. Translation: CASSLGQGGAEQFF. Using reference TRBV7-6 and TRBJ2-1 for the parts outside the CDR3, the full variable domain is GAGVSQSPRYKVTKRGQDVALRCDPISGHVSLYWYRQALGQGPEFLTYFNYEAQQDKSGLPNDRFSAERPEGSISTLTIQRTEQRDSAMYRCASSLGQGGAEQFFGPGTRLTVL.

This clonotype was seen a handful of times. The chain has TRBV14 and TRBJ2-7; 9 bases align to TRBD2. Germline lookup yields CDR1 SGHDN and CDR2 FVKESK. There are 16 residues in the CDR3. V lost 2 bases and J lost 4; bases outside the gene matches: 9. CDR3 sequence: CASSQTGTSLIYEQYF. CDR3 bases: TGTGCCAGCAGCCAAACCGGGACTAGCCTCATTTACGAGCAGTACTTC.

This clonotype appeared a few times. The CDR3 loop reads CASRPSGGSVDEQFF. CDR3 DNA sequence: TGTGCCAGCCGCCCTAGCGGGGGGTCAGTGGATGAGCAGTTCTTC. The chain carries TRBV5-3 and TRBJ2-1; the match to TRBD2 covers 11 bases. TRBV5-3 is given ORF status, its function remaining uncertain. V gave up 8 bases and J gave up 8 bases; unmatched junction bases: 12. The CDR3 contains 15 residues.

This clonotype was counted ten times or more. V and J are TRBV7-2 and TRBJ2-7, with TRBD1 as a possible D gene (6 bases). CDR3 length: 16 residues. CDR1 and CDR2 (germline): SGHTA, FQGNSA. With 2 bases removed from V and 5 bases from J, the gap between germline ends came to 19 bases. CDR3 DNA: TGTGCCAGCAGCTTAAGTTTGAGGGGGATTAAGAACGAGCAGTACTTC. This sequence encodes CASSLSLRGIKNEQYF. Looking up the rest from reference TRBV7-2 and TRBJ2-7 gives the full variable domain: GAGVSQSPSNKVTEKGKDVELRCDPISGHTALYWYRQSLGQGLEFLIYFQGNSAPDKSGLPSDRFSAERTGGSVSTLTIQRTQQEDSAVYLCASSLSLRGIKNEQYFGPGTRLTVT.